The clone carrying this T cell receptor (beta chain) was picked up one time. The CDR3 runs to 15 residues. Trimming took off 4 bases at V and 0 bases at J, with 10 bases between the two ends. Germline V lookup: CDR1 MNHNY, CDR2 SVGAGI (reference sequence). These data originate in a study of blood T cell repertoires in COVID-19. Overall study: The origin of the acute and convalescent COVID-19 samples was the United States, Italy and Spain.

The data were produced by immunoSEQ multiplex PCR, yet TCRdb's version contains in-frame clones alone and is incomplete. There are 200,000 to 300,000 clones in the sample; around four fifths occur only once, and around 6.8% lies in the top ten. This sequence was found in a woman aged 60-75 years with active or convalescent COVID-19. The specimen was peripheral blood. The chain joins TRBV6-6 to TRBJ1-3; possibly TRBD1 for D (6 bases). The CDR3 region is CASSSGGLSGNTIYF. The CDR3, as DNA: TGTGCCAGCAGTTCCGGGGGGCTCTCTGGAAACACCATATATTTT.